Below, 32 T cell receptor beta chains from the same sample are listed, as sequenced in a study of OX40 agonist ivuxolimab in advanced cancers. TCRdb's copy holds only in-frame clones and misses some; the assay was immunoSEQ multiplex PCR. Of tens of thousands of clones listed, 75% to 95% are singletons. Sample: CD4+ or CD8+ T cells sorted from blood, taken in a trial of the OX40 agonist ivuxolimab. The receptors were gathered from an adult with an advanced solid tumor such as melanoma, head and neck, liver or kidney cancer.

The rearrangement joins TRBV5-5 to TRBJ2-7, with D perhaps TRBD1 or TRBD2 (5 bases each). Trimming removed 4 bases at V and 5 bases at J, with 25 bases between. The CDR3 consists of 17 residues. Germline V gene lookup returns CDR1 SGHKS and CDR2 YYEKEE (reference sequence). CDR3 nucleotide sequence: TGTGCCAGCAGCATGGGACGGAGCGAATTTCCCCCGGACGAGCAGTACTTC. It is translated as CASSMGRSEFPPDEQYF.

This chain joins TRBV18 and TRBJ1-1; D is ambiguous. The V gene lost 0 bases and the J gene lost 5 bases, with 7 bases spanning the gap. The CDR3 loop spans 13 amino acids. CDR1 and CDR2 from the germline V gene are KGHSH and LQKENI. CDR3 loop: CASSPPMGTEAFF. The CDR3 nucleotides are TGTGCCAGCTCACCACCGATGGGTACTGAAGCTTTCTTT.

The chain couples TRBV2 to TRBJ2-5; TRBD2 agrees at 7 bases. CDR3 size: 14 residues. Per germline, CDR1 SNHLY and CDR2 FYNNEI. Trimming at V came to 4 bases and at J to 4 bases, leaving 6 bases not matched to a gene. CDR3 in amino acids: CASSARTSGETQYF. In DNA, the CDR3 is TGTGCCAGCAGTGCCCGGACTAGTGGAGAGACCCAGTACTTC.

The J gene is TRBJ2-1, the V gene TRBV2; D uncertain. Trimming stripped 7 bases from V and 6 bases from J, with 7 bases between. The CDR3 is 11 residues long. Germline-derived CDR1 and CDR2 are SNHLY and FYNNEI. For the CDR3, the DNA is TGTGCCAGCAATGATCGCAATGAGCAGTTCTTC. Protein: CASNDRNEQFF.

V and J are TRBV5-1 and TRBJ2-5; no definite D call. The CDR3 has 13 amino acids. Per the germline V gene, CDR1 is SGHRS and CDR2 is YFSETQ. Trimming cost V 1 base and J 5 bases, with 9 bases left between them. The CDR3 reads CASSLNHGETQYF. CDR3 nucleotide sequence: TGCGCCAGCAGCTTGAACCATGGGGAGACCCAGTACTTC.

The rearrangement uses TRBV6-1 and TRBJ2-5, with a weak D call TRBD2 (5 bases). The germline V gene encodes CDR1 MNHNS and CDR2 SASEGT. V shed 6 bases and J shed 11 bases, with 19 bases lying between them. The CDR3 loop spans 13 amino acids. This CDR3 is CASRDTSLSEQYF. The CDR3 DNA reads TGTGCCAGCAGGGATACTAGTTTGAGTGAGCAGTACTTC.

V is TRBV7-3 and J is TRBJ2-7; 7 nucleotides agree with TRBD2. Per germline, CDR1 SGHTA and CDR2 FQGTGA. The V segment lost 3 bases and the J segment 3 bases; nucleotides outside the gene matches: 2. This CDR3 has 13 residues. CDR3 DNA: TGTGCCAGCAGCTTCGGACTAGGCTACGAGCAGTACTTC. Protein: CASSFGLGYEQYF.

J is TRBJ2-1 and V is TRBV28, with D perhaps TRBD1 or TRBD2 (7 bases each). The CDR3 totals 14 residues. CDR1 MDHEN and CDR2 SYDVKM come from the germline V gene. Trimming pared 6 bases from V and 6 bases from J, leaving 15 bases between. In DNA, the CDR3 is TGTGCCAGCAGCCGACAGGGAGGGGGCAATGAGCAGTTCTTC. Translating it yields CASSRQGGGNEQFF.

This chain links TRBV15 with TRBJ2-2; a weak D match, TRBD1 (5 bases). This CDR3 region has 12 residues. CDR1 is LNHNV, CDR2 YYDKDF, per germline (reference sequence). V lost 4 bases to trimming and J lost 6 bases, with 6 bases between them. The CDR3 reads CATSTRAGELFF. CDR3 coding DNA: TGTGCCACCAGCACCAGGGCCGGGGAGCTGTTTTTT.

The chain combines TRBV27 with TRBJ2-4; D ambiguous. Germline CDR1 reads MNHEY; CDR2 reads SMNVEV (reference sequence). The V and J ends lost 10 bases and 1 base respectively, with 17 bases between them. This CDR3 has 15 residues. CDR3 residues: CATPPGLAAKNIQYF. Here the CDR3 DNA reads TGTGCCACCCCACCCGGGCTCGCGGCCAAAAACATTCAGTACTTC.

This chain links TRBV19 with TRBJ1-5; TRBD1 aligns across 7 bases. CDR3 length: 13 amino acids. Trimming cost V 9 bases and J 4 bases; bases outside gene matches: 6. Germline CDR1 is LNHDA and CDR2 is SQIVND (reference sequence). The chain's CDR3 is CASPGQPNQPQHF. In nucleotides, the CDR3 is TGTGCCAGCCCGGGACAGCCAAATCAGCCCCAGCATTTT.

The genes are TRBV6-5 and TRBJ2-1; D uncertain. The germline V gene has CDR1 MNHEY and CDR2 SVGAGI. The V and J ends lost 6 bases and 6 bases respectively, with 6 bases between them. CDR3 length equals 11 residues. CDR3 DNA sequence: TGTGCCAGCAGCGTATCCAATGAGCAGTTCTTC. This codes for CASSVSNEQFF.

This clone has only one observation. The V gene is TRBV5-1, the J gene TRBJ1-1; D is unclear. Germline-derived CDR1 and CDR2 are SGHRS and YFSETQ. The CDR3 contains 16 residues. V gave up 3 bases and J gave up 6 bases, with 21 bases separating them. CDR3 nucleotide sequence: TGCGCCAGCAGCTCTAAATTTACCCCTTCAGGTCCTGAAGCTTTCTTT. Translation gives CASSSKFTPSGPEAFF. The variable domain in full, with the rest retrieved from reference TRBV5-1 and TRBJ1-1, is KAGVTQTPRYLIKTRGQQVTLSCSPISGHRSVSWYQQTPGQGLQFLFEYFSETQRNKGNFPGRFSGRQFSNSRSEMNVSTLELGDSALYLCASSSKFTPSGPEAFFGQGTRLTVV.

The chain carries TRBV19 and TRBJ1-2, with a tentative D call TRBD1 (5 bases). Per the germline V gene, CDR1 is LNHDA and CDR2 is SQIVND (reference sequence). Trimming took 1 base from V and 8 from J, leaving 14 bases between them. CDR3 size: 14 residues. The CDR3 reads CASSIGDGYMGYTF. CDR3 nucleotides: TGTGCCAGTAGTATAGGGGACGGCTATATGGGCTACACCTTC.

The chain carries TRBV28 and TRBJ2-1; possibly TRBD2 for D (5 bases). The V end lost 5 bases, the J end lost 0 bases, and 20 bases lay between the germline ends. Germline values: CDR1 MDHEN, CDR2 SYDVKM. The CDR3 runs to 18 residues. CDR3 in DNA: TGTGCCAGCAGTCCACTAGAAGTTGGGGTCGGCTCCTACAATGAGCAGTTCTTC. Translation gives CASSPLEVGVGSYNEQFF. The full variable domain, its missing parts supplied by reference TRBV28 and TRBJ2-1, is DVKVTQSSRYLVKRTGEKVFLECVQDMDHENMFWYRQDPGLGLRLIYFSYDVKMKEKGDIPEGYSVSREKKERFSLILESASTNQTSMYLCASSPLEVGVGSYNEQFFGPGTRLTVL.

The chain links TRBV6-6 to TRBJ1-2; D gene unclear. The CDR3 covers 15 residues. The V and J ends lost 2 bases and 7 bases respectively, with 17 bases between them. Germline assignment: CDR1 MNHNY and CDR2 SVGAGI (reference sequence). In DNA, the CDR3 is TGTGCCAGCAGTTACGTTCCGGAGCCGGTGGGTGGCTACACCTTC. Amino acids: CASSYVPEPVGGYTF.

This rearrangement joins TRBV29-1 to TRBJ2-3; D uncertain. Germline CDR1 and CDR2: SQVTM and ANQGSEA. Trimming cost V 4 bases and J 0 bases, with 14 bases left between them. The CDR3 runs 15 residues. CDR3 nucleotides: TGCAGCGTTGCGGCAGTAGCCTCAAGCACAGATACGCAGTATTTT. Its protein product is CSVAAVASSTDTQYF.

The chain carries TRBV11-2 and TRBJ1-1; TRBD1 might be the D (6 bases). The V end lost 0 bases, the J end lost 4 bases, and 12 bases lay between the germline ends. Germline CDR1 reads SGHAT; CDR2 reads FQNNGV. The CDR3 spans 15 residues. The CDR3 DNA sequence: TGTGCCAGCAGCTTAGATGCAGGGGTGGGCACTGAAGCTTTCTTT. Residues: CASSLDAGVGTEAFF.

The CDR3 here is CASSSQLAVQGEKLFF. In DNA form, the CDR3 reads TGTGCCAGCAGCTCTCAACTAGCCGTCCAAGGAGAAAAACTGTTTTTT. The gene calls are TRBV5-6 and TRBJ1-4; D is ambiguous. V was shortened by 3 bases and J by 8 bases, with 20 bases between the two germline ends. The CDR3 is made up of 16 amino acids. Germline loops: CDR1 SGHDT, CDR2 YYEEEE.

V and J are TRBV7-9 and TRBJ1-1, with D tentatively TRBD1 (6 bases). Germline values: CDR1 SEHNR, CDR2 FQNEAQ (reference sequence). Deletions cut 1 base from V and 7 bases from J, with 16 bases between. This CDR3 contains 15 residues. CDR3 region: CASSLERGAMVEAFF. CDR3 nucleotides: TGTGCCAGCAGCTTAGAAAGGGGGGCAATGGTTGAAGCTTTCTTT.

For the CDR3, the DNA is TGCGCCAGCAGCTTCGGGACTAGCGGGACGACTAGCACAGATACGCAGTATTTT. It yields the protein CASSFGTSGTTSTDTQYF. The chain uses TRBV5-1 and TRBJ2-3, with TRBD2 matching over 13 bases. Germline trimming cut 2 bases from V and 0 bases from J; bases unmatched to any gene: 6. The CDR3 runs to 18 residues. The germline gives CDR1 SGHRS, CDR2 YFSETQ.

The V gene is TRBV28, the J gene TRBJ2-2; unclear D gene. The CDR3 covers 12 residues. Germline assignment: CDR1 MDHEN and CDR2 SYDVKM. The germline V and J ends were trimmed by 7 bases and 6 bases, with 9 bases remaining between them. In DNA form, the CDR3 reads TGTGCCAGCACCGAGCAGGCCGGGGAGCTGTTTTTT. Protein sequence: CASTEQAGELFF.

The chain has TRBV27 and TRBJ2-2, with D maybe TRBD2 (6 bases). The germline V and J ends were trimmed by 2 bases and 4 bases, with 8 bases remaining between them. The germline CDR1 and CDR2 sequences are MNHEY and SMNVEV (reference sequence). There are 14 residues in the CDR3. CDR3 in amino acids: CASSLREFTGELFF. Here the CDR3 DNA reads TGTGCCAGCAGTTTACGGGAGTTCACCGGGGAGCTGTTTTTT.

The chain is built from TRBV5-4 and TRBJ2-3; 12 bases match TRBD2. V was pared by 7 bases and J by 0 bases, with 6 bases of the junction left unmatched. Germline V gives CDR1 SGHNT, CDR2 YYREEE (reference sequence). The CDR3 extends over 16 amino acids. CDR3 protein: CASASGRARSTDTQYF. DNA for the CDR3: TGTGCCAGCGCTAGCGGGAGGGCCCGTAGCACAGATACGCAGTATTTT.

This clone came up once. The CDR3 loop is CASSLDAAFTDTQYF. The CDR3 bases are TGCGCCAGCAGCTTGGACGCAGCGTTCACAGATACGCAGTATTTT. This chain links TRBV5-1 with TRBJ2-3, with unresolved D. CDR1 SGHRS and CDR2 YFSETQ come from the germline V gene. The V end lost 0 bases, the J end lost 2 bases, and 10 bases lay between the germline ends. CDR3 length equals 15 residues.

The CDR3 sequence: CASSPGLVSGEQFF. In nucleotides, the CDR3 is TGTGCCAGCAGCCCCGGCCTTGTATCTGGTGAGCAGTTCTTC. This chain uses TRBV7-3 with TRBJ2-1; D gene uncertain. Germline-derived CDR1 and CDR2 are SGHTA and FQGTGA. Deletions cut 5 bases from V and 9 bases from J, with 17 bases between. This CDR3 is 14 amino acids long.

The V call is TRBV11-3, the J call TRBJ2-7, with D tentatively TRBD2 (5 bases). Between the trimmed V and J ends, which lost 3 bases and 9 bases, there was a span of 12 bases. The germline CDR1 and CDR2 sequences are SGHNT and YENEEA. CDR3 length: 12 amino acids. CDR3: CASSFSGNAQYF. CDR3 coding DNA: TGTGCCAGCAGCTTCTCCGGGAACGCGCAGTACTTC.

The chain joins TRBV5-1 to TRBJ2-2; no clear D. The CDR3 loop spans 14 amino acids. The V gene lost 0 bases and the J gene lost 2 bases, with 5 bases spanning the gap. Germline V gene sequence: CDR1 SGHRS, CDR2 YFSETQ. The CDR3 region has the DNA TGCGCCAGCAGCTTGGGACGAAACACCGGGGAGCTGTTTTTT. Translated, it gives CASSLGRNTGELFF.

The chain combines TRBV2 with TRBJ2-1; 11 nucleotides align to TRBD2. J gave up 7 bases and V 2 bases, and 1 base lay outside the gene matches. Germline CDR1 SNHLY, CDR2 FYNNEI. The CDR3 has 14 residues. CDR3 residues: CASSELAGGNEQFF. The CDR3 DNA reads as TGTGCCAGCAGTGAACTAGCGGGAGGAAATGAGCAGTTCTTC.

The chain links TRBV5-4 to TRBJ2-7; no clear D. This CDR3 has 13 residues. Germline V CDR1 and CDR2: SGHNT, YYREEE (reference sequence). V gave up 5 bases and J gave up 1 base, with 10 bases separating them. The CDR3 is CASSFGSSYEQYF. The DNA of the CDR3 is TGTGCCAGCAGTTTCGGTTCTTCCTACGAGCAGTACTTC.

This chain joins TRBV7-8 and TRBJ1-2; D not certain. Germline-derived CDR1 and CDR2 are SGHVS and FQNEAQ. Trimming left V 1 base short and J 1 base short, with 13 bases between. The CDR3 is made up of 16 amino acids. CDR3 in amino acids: CASSLEGRLINYGYTF. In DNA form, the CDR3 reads TGTGCCAGCAGCTTAGAAGGGCGGTTGATTAACTATGGCTACACCTTC.

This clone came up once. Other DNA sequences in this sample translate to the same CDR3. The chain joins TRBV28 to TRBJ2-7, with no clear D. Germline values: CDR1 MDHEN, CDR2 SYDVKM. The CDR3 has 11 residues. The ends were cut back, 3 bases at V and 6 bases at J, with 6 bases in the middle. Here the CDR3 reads CASSFLREQYF. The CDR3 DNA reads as TGTGCCAGCAGTTTTCTCCGCGAGCAGTACTTC.